The clone carrying this T cell receptor (beta chain) has just one count. These data belong to a study of shared clonotypes between healthy human individuals. V was cut by 4 bases and J by 0 bases, with 7 bases left in between. CDR1 and CDR2 (germline): MNHNS, SASEGT. The CDR3 sequence is 14 residues long. Per the original methods: Owing to the provision of junction-only sequences devoid of quality scores by immunoSEQ, filtering differed. Measured with immunoSEQ multiplex PCR; TCRdb has only the in-frame clones, and not every one. That table furnishes V, J and clone size, whereas the DNA furnished D and trimming. The top ten clones hold roughly 0.13% of a sample with roughly 2.5 million clones, roughly 92% of them seen once.

The chain uses TRBV6-1 and TRBJ1-5; no clear D. The sequence derives from a man in his late teens or twenties in good health. Sequenced: naive CD4+ T cells sorted from blood. Subset indicated: CD45RA+ positively selected. The CDR3 loop reads CASSVADSNQPQHF. DNA of the CDR3: TGTGCCAGCAGTGTGGCAGATAGCAATCAGCCCCAGCATTTT.